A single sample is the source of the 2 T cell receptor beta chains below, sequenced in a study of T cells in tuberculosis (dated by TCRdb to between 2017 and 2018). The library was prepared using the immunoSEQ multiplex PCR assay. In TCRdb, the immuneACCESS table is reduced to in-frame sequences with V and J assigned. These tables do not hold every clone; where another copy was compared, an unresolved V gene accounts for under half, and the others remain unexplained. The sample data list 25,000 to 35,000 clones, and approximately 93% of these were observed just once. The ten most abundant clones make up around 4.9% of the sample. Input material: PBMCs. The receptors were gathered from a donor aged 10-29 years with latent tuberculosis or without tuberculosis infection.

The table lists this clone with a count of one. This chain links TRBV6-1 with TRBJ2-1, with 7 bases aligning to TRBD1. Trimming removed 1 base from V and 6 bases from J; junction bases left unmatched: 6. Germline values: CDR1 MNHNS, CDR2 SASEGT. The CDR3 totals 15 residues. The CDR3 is CASSEGDRDSNEQFF. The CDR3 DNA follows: TGTGCCAGCAGTGAAGGCGACAGGGACAGCAATGAGCAGTTCTTC.

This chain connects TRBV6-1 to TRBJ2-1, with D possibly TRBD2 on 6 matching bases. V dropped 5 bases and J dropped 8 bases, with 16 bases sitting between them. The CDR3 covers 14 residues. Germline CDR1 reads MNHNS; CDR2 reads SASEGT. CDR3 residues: CASSLVADRDEQFF. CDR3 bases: TGTGCCAGCAGTTTGGTAGCGGATAGGGATGAGCAGTTCTTC.